This T cell receptor beta chain is from a study of cytomegalovirus exposure and HLA in healthy donors. Points from the study as a whole: TCR sequences were mostly rare, though some public TCRs occurred in many donors.

PCR was performed using 60 Vbeta and 13 Jbeta primers. Here immunoSEQ multiplex PCR was the method, and the copy in TCRdb shows in-frame clones only, minus some. The data contain roughly 110,000 clones, about 78% of them singletons. Comment on this clone: What it recognizes is unknown.

Sequencing input: PBMCs. The TCR sequence derives from a woman aged 25 to 39 in good health and CMV-seropositive.

The CDR3 spells CASSRGQKQETQYF. In DNA, the CDR3 is TGTGCCAGCAGCCGCGGACAGAAACAAGAGACCCAGTACTTC. The chain is built from TRBV25-1 and TRBJ2-5; a possible D gene is TRBD1 (6 bases). Germline values: CDR1 MGHDK, CDR2 SYGVNS. CDR3 length equals 14 residues. V lost 6 bases and J lost 2, with 13 bases in between.